This T cell receptor (beta chain) was profiled in a study of T-cell reconstitution after alpha-beta-depleted transplantation in children. This clonotype occurred many times. What it binds is not known. Unique molecular identifiers were incorporated during preparation of the TCRbeta library. TCRdb reprocessed the PCR reads via MiXCR and lists one record per CDR3 protein. Found here are around 450,000 distinct CDR3 sequences, about 11% of them singletons; the top ten hold 2% to 2.5%. Study-level points and caveats: After one year, T-cell counts and TCRbeta diversity mostly came from new T cells. Surviving recipient T cells and thymic progenitors accounted for the high day-60 TCRbeta diversity observed in some patients. Reportedly, alpha-beta T cells present about two months post-transplant originated from several hundred expanded clones of graft origin.

The sequencing used PBMCs, collected before TCRalphabeta/CD19-depleted stem cell transplant. The source of this sequence is a child between 2 and 9 years old with inherited bone marrow failure, due to receive a stem cell transplant.

CDR3 in amino acids: CSAIRETQYF. CDR3 bases: TGCAGTGCTATTCGGGAGACCCAGTACTTC. The genes are TRBV20-1 and TRBJ2-5; D remains ambiguous. Germline values: CDR1 DFQATT, CDR2 SNEGSKA (reference sequence). This CDR3 spans 10 amino acids. The ends were cut back, 4 bases at V and 5 bases at J, with 5 bases in the middle.